The clone carrying this T cell receptor beta chain was observed a handful of times. The CDR3 is made up of 16 amino acids. The V end lost 4 bases, the J end lost 9 bases, and 20 bases lay between the germline ends. Germline V gives CDR1 SGDLS, CDR2 YYNGEE. The method was immunoSEQ multiplex PCR; TCRdb's version includes in-frame clones alone and lacks a portion of them. The table has some 130,000 clones, around four fifths seen once; the top ten hold about 2.2%. These data belong to a study of blood T cell repertoires in COVID-19. As for the study in general: PBMCs, B-cell-depleted T cells, or T cells were the source of the cDNA or gDNA that made up the material.

The TCR originated in a middle-aged man with acute COVID-19. This chain joins TRBV9 and TRBJ1-6, with TRBD1 as a possible D gene (6 bases). Material: PBMCs or T cells enriched from blood (not recorded which). The CDR3: CASSPSGHLDGSPLHF. The CDR3 DNA reads TGTGCCAGCAGCCCCTCGGGACACCTTGATGGTTCACCCCTCCACTTT. Drawing the rest from reference TRBV9 and TRBJ1-6, the complete variable domain is DSGVTQTPKHLITATGQRVTLRCSPRSGDLSVYWYQQSLDQGLQFLIQYYNGEERAKGNILERFSAQQFPDLHSELNLSSLELGDSALYFCASSPSGHLDGSPLHFGNGTRLTVT.